The 8 T cell receptor beta chains given below trace back to one sample, sequenced in a study of blood T cell repertoires in COVID-19. Sequenced by immunoSEQ multiplex PCR; TCRdb stores in-frame clones only, minus some. Of 150,000 to 200,000 clones listed, around 90% are singletons. Sequencing was performed on peripheral blood. The source of these receptors is a man aged 50-59 years with acute or convalescent COVID-19.

The rearrangement links TRBV9 to TRBJ2-1, with 7 bases identical to TRBD1. The trim removed 8 bases at V and 5 bases at J, leaving 7 bases unmatched. The germline V gene encodes CDR1 SGDLS and CDR2 YYNGEE. There are 13 residues in the CDR3. CDR3 sequence (DNA): TGTGCCAGTTCGACAGGGACCAACAATGAGCAGTTCTTC. Translating it yields CASSTGTNNEQFF.

This clone was recorded only once. The chain carries TRBV6-5 and TRBJ1-1; possible D gene TRBD1, 6 bases. V shed 4 bases and J shed 0 bases, with 9 bases lying between them. Germline values: CDR1 MNHEY, CDR2 SVGAGI. There are 14 residues in the CDR3. The CDR3 here is CASSWDTMNTEAFF. CDR3 nucleotides: TGTGCCAGCAGTTGGGACACCATGAACACTGAAGCTTTCTTT.

The chain carries TRBV6-1 and TRBJ2-7; 8 bases line up with TRBD1. The CDR3 contains 16 residues. The ends lost 0 bases at V and 10 bases at J; junction bases unmatched: 14. Germline V gene sequence: CDR1 MNHNS, CDR2 SASEGT. The chain's CDR3 is CASSEARAGQGFFQYF. CDR3 bases: TGTGCCAGCAGTGAAGCGCGCGCCGGACAGGGCTTTTTTCAGTACTTC.

V usage is TRBV28 and J usage is TRBJ2-7, with 10 bases that match TRBD2. Trimming cost V 6 bases and J 7 bases; bases outside gene matches: 12. The CDR3 runs 15 residues. Per the germline V gene, CDR1 is MDHEN and CDR2 is SYDVKM. CDR3 coding DNA: TGTGCCAGCAGAAACCCCTCGCTAGCGGGAGTAGAGCAGTACTTC. Its protein product is CASRNPSLAGVEQYF.

V and J are TRBV12-3 or TRBV12-4 and TRBJ1-1; TRBD1 is a possible D gene (5 bases). V was cut by 11 bases and J by 7 bases, with 14 bases left in between. CDR3 length equals 11 residues. CDR3 sequence: CARGTVIEAFF. CDR3 coding DNA: TGTGCCCGGGGGACCGTTATTGAAGCTTTCTTT.

This chain uses TRBV15 with TRBJ1-6; TRBD1 agrees at 7 bases. V shed 5 bases, J shed 7 bases, and the junction held 8 bases outside the gene matches. CDR1 is LNHNV, CDR2 YYDKDF, per germline (reference sequence). CDR3 size: 15 residues. The CDR3 here is CATSEPGTVNSPLHF. The CDR3 DNA reads as TGTGCCACCAGCGAGCCCGGGACAGTCAATTCACCCCTCCACTTT.

This chain links TRBV3-1 (or the pseudogene TRBV3-2) with TRBJ2-2; 8 nucleotides align to TRBD1. From germline, CDR1 is LGHDT and CDR2 YNNKEL (reference sequence). This CDR3 region has 14 residues. V trimming: 4 bases; J trimming: 8 bases; junction bases outside the gene matches: 6. CDR3 nucleotide sequence: TGTGCCAGCAGCCGGAGGACAGGGTCGGGGGAGCTGTTTTTT. Protein sequence: CASSRRTGSGELFF.

The table lists this clone with a few counts. The V gene is TRBV7-9, the J gene TRBJ1-6; 8 bases line up with TRBD1. CDR1 and CDR2 from the germline V gene are SEHNR and FQNEAQ (reference sequence). Trimming removed 5 bases from V and 6 bases from J; junction bases left unmatched: 6. CDR3 size: 15 residues. Written as DNA, the CDR3 is TGTGCCAGCAGCCGGTCTGACAGGGGTAATTCACCCCTCCACTTT. Amino acids: CASSRSDRGNSPLHF.